The 3 T cell receptor beta chains presented below share a single source sample, sequenced in a study of blood T cells in healthy people across ages. Alongside a J-beta primer mix, a sample-barcoded 5' primer served in a second PCR lasting about 6 to 12 cycles. One entry per CDR3 protein results from TCRdb running MiXCR on the 5' RACE reads. The sample has roughly 930,000 distinct CDR3 sequences; roughly 48% are singletons. The specimen was blood. These receptors were taken from a man aged 25 to 45 in good health.

There are a few counts of this clonotype. The V gene is TRBV21-1, the J gene TRBJ2-3; the table calls TRBD1, which could not be checked here. TRBV21-1 is annotated as a pseudogene. This CDR3 has 13 amino acids. Written as DNA, the CDR3 is TGTGCCAGCAGCAAACAGGGGGCAGATACGCAGTATTTT. It translates to CASSKQGADTQYF.

J is TRBJ2-5 and V is TRBV7-2; possibly TRBD2 for D (5 bases). Deletions cut 6 bases from V and 5 bases from J, with 19 bases between. The germline gives CDR1 SGHTA, CDR2 FQGNSA. This CDR3 region has 15 residues. This chain's CDR3 is CASRDGNLVVETQYF. CDR3 sequence (DNA): TGTGCCAGCAGGGACGGGAACCTAGTCGTGGAGACCCAGTACTTC.

The CDR3 DNA is TGTGCCAGCAGTTCCCCCCCAGGGAGGGGGCTTAGCAATCAGCCCCAGCATTTT. It specifies CASSSPPGRGLSNQPQHF. The gene calls are TRBV6-2 or TRBV6-3 and TRBJ1-5; TRBD1 aligns across 7 bases. Germline V gene lookup returns CDR1 MNHEY and CDR2 SVGEGT. The J segment lost 0 bases and the V segment lost 4 bases, leaving 12 bases of the junction unmatched. This CDR3 spans 18 amino acids.